This TCR beta chain was sequenced in a study of blood T cell repertoires in COVID-19. In the study overall: Specimens from acute and convalescent COVID-19 originated in the United States, Italy and Spain. PBMCs, B-cell-depleted T cells, or T cells provided the cDNA or gDNA that made up the material.

Authors' data handling: Estimation of nucleated cell counts was performed using reference gene primer amplification. Libraries were prepared by immunoSEQ multiplex PCR; TCRdb keeps only in-frame clonotypes and omits some of them. The V and J calls and the clone size are those of that table, but D and trimming were determined from the DNA. The data hold approximately 240,000 clones, with about 88% observed a single time. Germline V gene data show CDR1 as SGHNT and CDR2 as YYREEE (reference sequence). The V gene end was trimmed by 2 bases and the J gene end by 4 bases; junction bases not matched to a gene: 1. The CDR3 is made up of 14 amino acids.

This clonotype was obtained from a woman in her thirties or forties who had recovered from COVID-19. Sequencing was performed on peripheral blood. The chain recombines TRBV5-4 with TRBJ2-5; 11 nucleotides line up with TRBD2. CDR3 in amino acids: CASSFGLAGETQYF. The CDR3 DNA reads as TGTGCCAGCAGCTTCGGACTAGCGGGAGAGACCCAGTACTTC.